The clone carrying this T cell receptor beta chain was found once. These data belong to a study of T cell changes during pregnancy in multiple sclerosis. The CDR3 has 17 residues. Losses at the gene ends were 6 bases for V and 3 bases for J; bases not matched to a gene: 14. CDR1 SEHNR and CDR2 FQNEAQ come from the germline V gene (reference sequence). Some clones are missing from TCRdb's copy, which holds only in-frame ones; the method was immunoSEQ multiplex PCR. The sample has 35,000 to 45,000 clones, roughly 90% seen once. The source was peripheral blood, collected in the second trimester of pregnancy. This chain joins TRBV7-9 and TRBJ2-5; 9 nucleotides align to TRBD2. The receptor was derived from a female donor in good health, enrolled as a control in a pregnancy study. In DNA form, the CDR3 reads TGTGCCAGCAGTTGGTATAGCGGGGGCCCAAGGAAAGAGACCCAGTACTTC. Translating gives CASSWYSGGPRKETQYF.